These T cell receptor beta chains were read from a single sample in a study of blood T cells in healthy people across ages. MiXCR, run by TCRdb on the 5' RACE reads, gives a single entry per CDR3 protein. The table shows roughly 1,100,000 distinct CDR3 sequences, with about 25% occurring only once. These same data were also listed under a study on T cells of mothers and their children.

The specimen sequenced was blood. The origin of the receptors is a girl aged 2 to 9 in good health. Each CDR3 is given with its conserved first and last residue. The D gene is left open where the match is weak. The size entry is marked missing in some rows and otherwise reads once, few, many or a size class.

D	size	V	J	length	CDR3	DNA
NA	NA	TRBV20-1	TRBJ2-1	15	CSARDLAGPYNEQFF	TGCAGTGCTAGAGATCTGGCGGGACCCTACAATGAGCAGTTCTTC
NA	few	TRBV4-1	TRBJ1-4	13	CASNPTGDEKLFF	TGCGCCAGCAATCCGACAGGCGATGAAAAACTGTTTTTT
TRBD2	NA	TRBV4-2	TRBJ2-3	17	CASSPQLAGGFTDTQYF	TGTGCCAGCAGCCCTCAACTAGCGGGAGGGTTCACAGATACGCAGTATTTT
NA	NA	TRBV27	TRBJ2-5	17	CASSLLGSYNTKETQYF	TGTGCCAGCAGTTTACTTGGTTCGTACAATACAAAAGAGACCCAGTACTTC
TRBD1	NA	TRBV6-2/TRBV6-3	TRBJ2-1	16	CASSYNRGYSYNEQFF	TGTGCCAGCAGTTATAACAGGGGGTACTCCTACAATGAGCAGTTCTTC
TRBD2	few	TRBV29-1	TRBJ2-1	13	CSVGLAGHNEQFF	TGCAGCGTGGGCCTAGCGGGGCACAATGAGCAGTTCTTC
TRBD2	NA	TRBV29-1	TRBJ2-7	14	CSVEIAGGPYEQYF	TGCAGCGTTGAGATAGCGGGAGGGCCCTACGAGCAGTACTTC
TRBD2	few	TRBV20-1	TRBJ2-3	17	CSARGPGSGGPTDTQYF	TGCAGTGCTAGAGGGCCCGGGAGCGGGGGGCCCACAGATACGCAGTATTTT
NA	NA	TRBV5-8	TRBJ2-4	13	CASSLQRIARVFF	TGTGCCAGCAGCCTCCAGAGAATAGCGCGGGTCTTCTTC
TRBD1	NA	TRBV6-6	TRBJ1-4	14	CASSDRDRSEKLFF	TGTGCCAGCAGTGACCGGGACAGGAGCGAAAAACTGTTTTTT
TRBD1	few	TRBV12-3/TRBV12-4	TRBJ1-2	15	CASTANDRGPYGYTF	TGTGCCAGCACCGCTAACGACAGGGGCCCCTATGGCTACACCTTC
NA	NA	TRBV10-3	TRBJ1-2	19	CAISESIASGGPNFDGYTF	TGTGCCATCAGTGAGTCGATAGCGTCCGGGGGGCCTAACTTCGATGGCTACACCTTC
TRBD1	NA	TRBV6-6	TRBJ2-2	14	CASSRIRGREELFF	TGTGCCAGCAGTCGTATTAGGGGGCGCGAGGAGCTGTTTTTT
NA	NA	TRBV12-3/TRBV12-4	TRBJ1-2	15	CASSRAGASNYGYTF	TGTGCCAGCAGCCGAGCGGGTGCTAGTAACTATGGCTACACCTTC
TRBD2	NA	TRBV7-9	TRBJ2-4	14	CASSSSGGANIQYF	TGTGCCAGCAGTTCTAGCGGGGGGGCCAACATTCAGTACTTC